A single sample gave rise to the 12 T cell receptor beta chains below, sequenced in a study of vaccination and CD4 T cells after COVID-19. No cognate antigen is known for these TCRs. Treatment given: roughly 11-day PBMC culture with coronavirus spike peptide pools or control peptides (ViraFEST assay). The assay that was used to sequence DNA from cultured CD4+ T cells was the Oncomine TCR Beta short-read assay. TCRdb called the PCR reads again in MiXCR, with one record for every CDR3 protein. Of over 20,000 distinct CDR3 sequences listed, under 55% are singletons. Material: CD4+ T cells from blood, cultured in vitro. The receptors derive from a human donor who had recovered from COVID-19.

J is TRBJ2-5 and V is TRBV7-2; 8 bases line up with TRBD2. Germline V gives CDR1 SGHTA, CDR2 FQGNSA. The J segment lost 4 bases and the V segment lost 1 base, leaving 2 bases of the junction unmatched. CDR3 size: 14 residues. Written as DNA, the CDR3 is TGTGCCAGCAGCTTAGGGGCGGGGGGAGAGACCCAGTACTTC. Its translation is CASSLGAGGETQYF.

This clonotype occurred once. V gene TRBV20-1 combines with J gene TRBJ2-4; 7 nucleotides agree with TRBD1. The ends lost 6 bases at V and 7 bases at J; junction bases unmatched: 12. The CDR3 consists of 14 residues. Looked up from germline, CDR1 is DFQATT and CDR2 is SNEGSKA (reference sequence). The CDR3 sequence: CSAITGAGMNIQYF. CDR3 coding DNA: TGCAGTGCCATAACAGGGGCGGGTATGAACATTCAGTACTTC.

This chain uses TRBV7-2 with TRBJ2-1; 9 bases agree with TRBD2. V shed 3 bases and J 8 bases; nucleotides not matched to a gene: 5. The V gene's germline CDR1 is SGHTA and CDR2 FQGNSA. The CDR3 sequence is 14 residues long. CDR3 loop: CASSLAGGPYEQFF. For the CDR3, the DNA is TGTGCCAGCAGCTTGGCGGGGGGGCCCTATGAGCAGTTCTTC.

The CDR3 loop is CSATAGTGNEKLFF. CDR3 coding DNA: TGCAGTGCAACCGCCGGGACAGGGAATGAAAAACTGTTTTTT. The gene calls are TRBV20-1 and TRBJ1-4; 9 positions agree with TRBD1. Trimming at V came to 6 bases and at J to 5 bases, leaving 7 bases not matched to a gene. There are 14 residues in the CDR3. CDR1 DFQATT and CDR2 SNEGSKA come from the germline V gene (reference sequence).

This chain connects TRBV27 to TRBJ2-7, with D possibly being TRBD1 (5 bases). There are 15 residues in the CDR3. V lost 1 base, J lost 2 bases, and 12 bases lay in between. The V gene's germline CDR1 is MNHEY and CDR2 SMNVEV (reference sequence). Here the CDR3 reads CASSLWGTRPYEQYF. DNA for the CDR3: TGTGCCAGCAGTTTATGGGGCACCCGTCCCTACGAGCAGTACTTC.

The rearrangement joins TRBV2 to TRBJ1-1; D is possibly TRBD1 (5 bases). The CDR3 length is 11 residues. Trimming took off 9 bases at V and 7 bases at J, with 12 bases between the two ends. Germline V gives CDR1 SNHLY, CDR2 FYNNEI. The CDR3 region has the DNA TGTGCCAGTGGGGGACTGGGTGAAGCTTTCTTT. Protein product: CASGGLGEAFF.

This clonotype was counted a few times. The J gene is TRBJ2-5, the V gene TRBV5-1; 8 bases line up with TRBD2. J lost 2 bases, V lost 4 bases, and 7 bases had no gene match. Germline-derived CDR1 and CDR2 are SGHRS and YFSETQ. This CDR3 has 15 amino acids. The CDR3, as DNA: TGCGCCAGCAGCACCCAAGCGGGAGCTCAAGAGACCCAGTACTTC. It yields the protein CASSTQAGAQETQYF.

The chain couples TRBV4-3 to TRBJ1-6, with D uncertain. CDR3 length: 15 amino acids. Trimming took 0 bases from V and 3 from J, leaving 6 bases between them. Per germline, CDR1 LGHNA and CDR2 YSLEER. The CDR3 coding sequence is TGCGCCAGCAGCCAAGAAATGGGCTATAATTCACCCCTCCACTTT. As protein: CASSQEMGYNSPLHF.

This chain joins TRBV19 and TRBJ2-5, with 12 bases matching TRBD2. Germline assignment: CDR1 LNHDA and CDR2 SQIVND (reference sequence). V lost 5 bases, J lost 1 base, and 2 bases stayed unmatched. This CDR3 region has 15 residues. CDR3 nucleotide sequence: TGTGCCAGTAGTGAGGGACTAGCGGGCCAAGAGACCCAGTACTTC. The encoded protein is CASSEGLAGQETQYF.

CDR3 sequence (DNA): TGTGCCAGCTCACCGCCGAGCACAGATACGCAGTATTTT. Encoded protein: CASSPPSTDTQYF. The rearrangement joins TRBV18 to TRBJ2-3; D not certain. Germline V CDR1 and CDR2: KGHSH, LQKENI. The CDR3 loop spans 13 amino acids. V was clipped by 3 bases and J by 0 bases, with 4 bases between them. Variable domain in full (rest from reference TRBV18 and TRBJ2-3): NAGVMQNPRHLVRRRGQEARLRCSPMKGHSHVYWYRQLPEEGLKFMVYLQKENIIDESGMPKERFSAEFPKEGPSILRIQQVVRGDSAAYFCASSPPSTDTQYFGPGTRLTVL.

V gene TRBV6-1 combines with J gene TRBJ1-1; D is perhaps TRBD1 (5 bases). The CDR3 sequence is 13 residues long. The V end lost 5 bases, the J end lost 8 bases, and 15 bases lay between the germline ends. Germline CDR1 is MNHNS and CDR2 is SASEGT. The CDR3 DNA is TGTGCCAGCAGTCGGCCTACAGGTACCGAAGCTTTCTTT. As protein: CASSRPTGTEAFF.

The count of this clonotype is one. The CDR3 DNA follows: TGTGCCAGCAGAAGGACAGGGGCGTCCTACGAGCAGTACTTC. This translates into CASRRTGASYEQYF. The chain employs TRBV6-1 and TRBJ2-7, with 9 bases matching TRBD1. Germline V gene data show CDR1 as MNHNS and CDR2 as SASEGT. The CDR3 has 14 amino acids. J was trimmed by 1 base and V by 6 bases; bases with no gene match: 4.